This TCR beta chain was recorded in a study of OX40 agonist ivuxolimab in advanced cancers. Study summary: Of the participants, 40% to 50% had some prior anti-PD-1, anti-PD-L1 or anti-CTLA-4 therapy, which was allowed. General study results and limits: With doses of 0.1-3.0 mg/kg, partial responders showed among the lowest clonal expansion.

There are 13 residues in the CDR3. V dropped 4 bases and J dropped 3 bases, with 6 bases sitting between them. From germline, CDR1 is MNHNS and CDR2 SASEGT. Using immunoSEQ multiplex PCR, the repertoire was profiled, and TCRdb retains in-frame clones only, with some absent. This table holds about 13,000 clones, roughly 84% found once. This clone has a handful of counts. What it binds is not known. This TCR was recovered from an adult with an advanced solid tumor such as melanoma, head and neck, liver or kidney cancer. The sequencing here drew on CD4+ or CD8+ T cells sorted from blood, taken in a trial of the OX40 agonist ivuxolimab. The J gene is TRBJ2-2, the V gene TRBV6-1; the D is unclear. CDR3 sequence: CASSVYDTGELFF. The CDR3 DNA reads TGTGCCAGCAGTGTCTACGACACCGGGGAGCTGTTTTTT.